The 6 T cell receptor beta chains below were found in one sample sequenced in a study of blood T cells in healthy people across ages. A J-beta primer mix and a sample-barcoded 5' primer were used in a second PCR of roughly 6 to 12 cycles. From the 5' RACE reads, TCRdb called clonotypes with MiXCR, one entry per CDR3 protein. The sample lists roughly 900,000 distinct CDR3 sequences; roughly 26% were seen once. Sequencing input: blood. The receptors were sampled from an elderly woman in good health.

This clonotype has a count of ten or more. The DNA for the CDR3 is TGTGCCAGCAGCTCTGACCGACGGGGTGGCTACACCTTC. It is translated as CASSSDRRGGYTF. This chain joins TRBV7-2 and TRBJ1-2, with D uncertain. The CDR3 length is 13 residues. From germline, CDR1 is SGHTA and CDR2 FQGNSA. The V end was cut by 4 bases, the J end by 7 bases, with 13 bases between.

This clonotype was counted a few times. It may be a read error: a sequence one base away is much more abundant. The rearrangement uses TRBV7-2 and TRBJ1-2, with D possibly matching TRBD1 (5 bases). Germline V gene lookup returns CDR1 SGHTA and CDR2 FQGNSA. The CDR3 covers 14 residues. The ends were cut back, 5 bases at V and 5 bases at J, with 15 bases in the middle. This CDR3 reads CASSAPGRRYGYTF. CDR3 sequence (DNA): TGTGCCAGCAGCGCTCCGGGACGTCGTTATGGCTACACCTTC.

Of note for this clonotype: The junction shows a germline mismatch at one end, possibly a read error. The chain carries TRBV15 and TRBJ1-4; D unclear. This CDR3 is built from 14 residues. Looked up from germline, CDR1 is LNHNV and CDR2 is YYDKDF (reference sequence). Here the CDR3 DNA reads TGTGCCACCAGCAGAGGTGTAAACTATGAAAAACCGTTTTTT. It codes for CATSRGVNYEKPFF.

This clonotype was seen more than once but under ten times. DNA of the CDR3: TGTGCCAGCAGCCATAAGCGGGGAGGGTACAATGAGCAGTTCTTC. This translates into CASSHKRGGYNEQFF. V and J are TRBV3-1 and TRBJ2-1, with 7 bases identical to TRBD2. J gave up 4 bases and V 3 bases, and 6 bases lay outside the gene matches. The CDR3 consists of 15 residues. CDR1 is LGHDT, CDR2 YNNKEL, per germline (reference sequence).

This clonotype was seen more than once but under ten times. V and J are TRBV6-1 and TRBJ1-6; D remains ambiguous. Germline V gene lookup returns CDR1 MNHNS and CDR2 SASEGT. The length of the CDR3 is 14 residues. The ends were cut back, 7 bases at V and 5 bases at J, with 12 bases in the middle. CDR3 sequence: CASTPDGDNSPLHF. CDR3 nucleotide sequence: TGTGCCAGCACCCCGGACGGTGATAATTCACCCCTCCACTTT.

The J gene is TRBJ1-2, the V gene TRBV12-3 or TRBV12-4, with TRBD1 matching 7 bases. V lost 6 bases to trimming and J lost 5 bases; unmatched junction nucleotides: 12. This CDR3 region has 15 residues. CDR3 loop: CASRITQGQLYGYTF. In DNA form, the CDR3 reads TGTGCCAGCAGGATAACCCAGGGACAGTTATATGGCTACACCTTC.